The next 9 T cell receptor beta chains were all read from a single sample in a study of regulatory T cells in long-lasting Graves disease (dated by TCRdb to 2020 to 2023). The method was multiplex PCR. Data came from an Illumina HiSeq 4000. CDR3 regions were amplified by Arm-PCR with iRepertoire HTBI primers to construct TCR beta libraries. In-frame beta chains were kept once TCRdb had trimmed the public reads at Q25 with fastp and called clones with MiXCR. Entries are consolidated by CDR3 protein sequence, retaining the most common genes and DNA. In all, the sample holds about 560,000 distinct CDR3 sequences, and around 15% of those were seen once. Around 12% of the sample rests with the top ten. Per the publication, the time point label means: newly diagnosed GD, antithyroid drugs for less than 3 months. For both TCR sequencing and RNA sequencing, RNA was extracted from PBMCs in TRIzol. These records were also assigned to another study, of T cells in Graves' hyperthyroidism and ophthalmopathy.

The sample in question was peripheral blood mononuclear cells (PBMCs), obtained at new diagnosis, from a patient treated with antithyroid drugs. These receptors came from a young man with Graves disease. Donor details come from another sample of the same person, matched by shared clones.

This clonotype has a handful of counts. V is TRBV19 and J is TRBJ2-3; D tentatively fits TRBD1 or TRBD2 (5 bases each). This CDR3 is built from 14 residues. Germline loops: CDR1 LNHDA, CDR2 SQIVND (reference sequence). Trimming took off 3 bases at V and 2 bases at J, with 9 bases between the two ends. CDR3 coding DNA: TGTGCCAGTAGTATCGGGACCTACACAGATACGCAGTATTTT. This sequence encodes CASSIGTYTDTQYF. The variable domain in full, with the rest retrieved from reference TRBV19 and TRBJ2-3, is DGGITQSPKYLFRKEGQNVTLSCEQNLNHDAMYWYRQDPGQGLRLIYYSQIVNDFQKGDIAEGYSVSREKKESFPLTVTSAQKNPTAFYLCASSIGTYTDTQYFGPGTRLTVL.

This clonotype was recorded a few times. The CDR3 protein is CAWSGGLAGARDTQYF. CDR3 DNA: TGTGCCTGGAGTGGAGGATTAGCGGGAGCAAGAGATACGCAGTATTTT. The chain employs TRBV30 and TRBJ2-3; 9 nucleotides align to TRBD2. Germline V lookup: CDR1 GTSNPN, CDR2 SVGIG (reference sequence). The length of the CDR3 is 16 residues. V lost 1 base, J lost 5 bases, and 10 bases stayed unmatched.

This clonotype was recorded a few times. The chain uses TRBV20-1 and TRBJ1-3; D is unresolved. CDR3 size: 14 residues. The V end was cut by 0 bases, the J end by 2 bases, with 8 bases between. Germline V gene sequence: CDR1 DFQATT, CDR2 SNEGSKA (reference sequence). DNA of the CDR3: TGCAGTGCTAGAGATCCGCGTGCTGGAAACACCATATATTTT. Translating gives CSARDPRAGNTIYF.

A few counts support this clonotype. J is TRBJ1-6 and V is TRBV5-8, with D tentatively TRBD1 (6 bases). V gave up 3 bases and J gave up 7 bases, with 11 bases separating them. Germline V gene data show CDR1 as SGHTS and CDR2 as YDEGEE. CDR3 length: 14 amino acids. The CDR3 here is CASSWGRQNSPLHF. The CDR3 DNA sequence: TGTGCCAGCAGCTGGGGGCGGCAAAATTCACCCCTCCACTTT.

The V call is TRBV27, the J call TRBJ2-7, with D possibly being TRBD2 (6 bases). Germline V CDR1 and CDR2: MNHEY, SMNVEV (reference sequence). Trimming removed 6 bases from V and 4 bases from J, with 19 bases in between. This CDR3 has 15 residues. CDR3 loop: CASSPLRETAYEQYF. CDR3 coding DNA: TGTGCCAGCAGCCCCCTCCGGGAGACAGCTTACGAGCAGTACTTC.

In this sample, this clonotype turned up a few times. The chain joins TRBV5-6 to TRBJ2-3; the D is unclear. The CDR3 sequence is 14 residues long. Germline CDR1 and CDR2: SGHDT and YYEEEE. V was cut by 0 bases and J by 4 bases, with 9 bases left in between. CDR3 in amino acids: CASSLAPPADTQYF. The CDR3 nucleotides are TGTGCCAGCAGCTTGGCTCCCCCGGCAGATACGCAGTATTTT.

This clonotype was counted at least ten times. The chain uses TRBV12-3 or TRBV12-4 and TRBJ2-7; maybe TRBD2 (6 bases). The CDR3 contains 16 residues. V was cut by 2 bases and J by 4 bases, with 18 bases left in between. The CDR3 protein is CASSLIGGGWRYEQYF. The CDR3 bases are TGTGCCAGCAGTTTAATCGGGGGAGGTTGGCGATACGAGCAGTACTTC.

The chain links TRBV2 to TRBJ1-4; no clear D gene. Germline V gene sequence: CDR1 SNHLY, CDR2 FYNNEI. The CDR3 spans 13 residues. V shed 6 bases and J shed 6 bases, with 11 bases lying between them. CDR3 in DNA: TGTGCCAGCAGCCGGACGACGGATGAAAAACTGTTTTTT. It is translated as CASSRTTDEKLFF.

At least ten counts were recorded for this clonotype. The gene calls are TRBV6-1 and TRBJ1-1; D perhaps matches TRBD1 (6 bases). CDR1 is MNHNS, CDR2 SASEGT, per germline. CDR3 length equals 16 residues. The V end lost 7 bases, the J end lost 0 bases, and 18 bases lay between the germline ends. The CDR3 loop reads CASTLTRGRVNTEAFF. The CDR3 DNA reads TGTGCCAGCACCCTCACCAGGGGCAGGGTGAACACTGAAGCTTTCTTT.